This T cell receptor beta chain was captured in a study of blood T cell repertoires in COVID-19. Study background: The United States, Italy and Spain were the sources of the acute and convalescent COVID-19 samples. Sources were T cells, B-cell-depleted T cells, or PBMCs; the material itself was cDNA or gDNA.

As originally analysed: Reference gene primer amplification in the assay estimated nucleated cell counts. Here immunoSEQ multiplex PCR was the method, and the copy in TCRdb shows in-frame clones only, minus some. The DNA gave D and trimming, while V, J and clone size come from that table. The data show about 150,000 clones, approximately 86% seen once. The germline gives CDR1 SEHNR, CDR2 FQNEAQ (reference sequence). This CDR3 comprises 15 residues. V lost 4 bases and J lost 0, with 13 bases in between. The V gene is TRBV7-9, the J gene TRBJ2-7, with a weak D call TRBD2 (6 bases). The clonotype was recovered from a man between 65 and 85 years old with acute or convalescent COVID-19. The specimen sequenced was peripheral blood. The CDR3 here is CASSSGGVSSYEQYF. In nucleotides, the CDR3 is TGTGCCAGCAGCTCTGGCGGGGTTAGCTCCTACGAGCAGTACTTC.